This passage covers 15 T cell receptor beta chains from one sample sequenced in a study of cytomegalovirus exposure and HLA in healthy donors. The PCR employed 60 Vbeta primers together with 13 Jbeta primers. Produced via immunoSEQ multiplex PCR; TCRdb's table is partial and in-frame only. The sample yields under 250,000 clones, roughly 80% seen once. The sample was PBMCs. The receptors were gathered from a woman aged 40 to 49 in good health and CMV-seronegative.

The J gene is TRBJ2-7, the V gene TRBV30; D is unclear. Trimming stripped 1 base from V and 2 bases from J, with 3 bases between. The CDR3 loop spans 11 amino acids. Germline CDR1 is GTSNPN and CDR2 is SVGIG (reference sequence). CDR3 residues: CAWSDTYEQYF. CDR3 in DNA: TGTGCCTGGAGTGATACCTACGAGCAGTACTTC.

The chain is built from TRBV19 and TRBJ1-4; 10 bases fit TRBD1. The germline CDR1 and CDR2 sequences are LNHDA and SQIVND (reference sequence). V was pared by 4 bases and J by 9 bases, with 11 bases of the junction left unmatched. The CDR3 contains 16 residues. This CDR3 reads CASSTTAGQGLKKLFF. CDR3 sequence (DNA): TGTGCCAGTAGTACAACCGCGGGACAGGGGTTAAAAAAACTGTTTTTT.

This chain joins TRBV7-9 and TRBJ1-2; D remains ambiguous. V was trimmed by 3 bases and J by 8 bases, leaving 10 bases between them. CDR3 size: 12 residues. Germline V lookup: CDR1 SEHNR, CDR2 FQNEAQ (reference sequence). CDR3 region: CASSLRLIGYTF. Written as DNA, the CDR3 is TGTGCCAGCAGCTTGAGACTGATCGGCTACACCTTC. Full variable domain (missing parts from reference TRBV7-9 and TRBJ1-2): DTGVSQNPRHKITKRGQNVTFRCDPISEHNRLYWYRQTLGQGPEFLTYFQNEAQLEKSRLLSDRFSAERPKGSFSTLEIQRTEQGDSAMYLCASSLRLIGYTFGSGTRLTVV.

This chain links TRBV5-1 with TRBJ2-5; the D gene is possibly TRBD1 (5 bases). CDR1 is SGHRS and CDR2 is YFSETQ in the germline V gene. There are 14 residues in the CDR3. The V and J ends lost 4 bases and 5 bases respectively, with 15 bases between them. The CDR3 DNA sequence: TGCGCCAGCAGCACCGGACATAAGATTGAGACCCAGTACTTC. Protein: CASSTGHKIETQYF.

The J gene is TRBJ2-3, the V gene TRBV7-7, with no clear D. CDR3 size: 14 residues. Trimming shortened V by 1 base and J by 4 bases, and 9 bases separated the two germline ends. CDR1 and CDR2 from the germline V gene are SSHAT and FNYEAQ (reference sequence). The CDR3 sequence: CASSLGRGPDTQYF. CDR3 nucleotide sequence: TGTGCCAGCAGCTTAGGGCGAGGCCCAGATACGCAGTATTTT.

This chain joins TRBV7-2 and TRBJ1-1; 8 nucleotides align to TRBD1. Trimming at V came to 6 bases and at J to 5 bases, leaving 20 bases not matched to a gene. CDR1 is SGHTA, CDR2 FQGNSA, per germline. The CDR3 extends over 18 amino acids. The CDR3 sequence: CASSQRGRTGRFGTEAFF. The CDR3 region has the DNA TGTGCCAGCAGTCAGCGAGGTAGGACAGGGCGGTTTGGTACTGAAGCTTTCTTT.

This clone was picked up a small number of times. The V and J genes are TRBV5-6 and TRBJ1-1; TRBD1 might be the D (5 bases). Germline V lookup: CDR1 SGHDT, CDR2 YYEEEE. CDR3 size: 13 residues. The V end lost 1 base, the J end lost 3 bases, and 7 bases lay between the germline ends. In nucleotides, the CDR3 is TGTGCCAGCAGCTTGAAAGGGGACACTGAAGCTTTCTTT. Its translation is CASSLKGDTEAFF.

The V and J genes are TRBV9 and TRBJ2-5, with D possibly TRBD1 on 5 matching bases. The CDR3 is 16 residues long. V lost 3 bases to trimming and J lost 3 bases, with 18 bases between them. Per germline, CDR1 SGDLS and CDR2 YYNGEE. The CDR3 sequence is CASSETPRQGEETQYF. For the CDR3, the DNA is TGTGCCAGCAGCGAGACCCCCCGCCAGGGTGAAGAGACCCAGTACTTC. The full variable domain, in which reference TRBV9 and TRBJ2-5 provide the parts outside the CDR3, is DSGVTQTPKHLITATGQRVTLRCSPRSGDLSVYWYQQSLDQGLQFLIQYYNGEERAKGNILERFSAQQFPDLHSELNLSSLELGDSALYFCASSETPRQGEETQYFGPGTRLLVL.

The chain joins TRBV7-8 to TRBJ1-1, with unresolved D. This CDR3 is 15 amino acids long. V lost 5 bases and J lost 0, with 13 bases in between. Germline assignment: CDR1 SGHVS and CDR2 FQNEAQ. The CDR3 coding sequence is TGTGCCAGCAGCCCACCCGGGGTCATGAACACTGAAGCTTTCTTT. It is translated as CASSPPGVMNTEAFF.

This clone was counted a single time. The V and J genes are TRBV6-6 and TRBJ1-4; D call uncertain. V shed 6 bases and J shed 5 bases, with 10 bases lying between them. CDR3 size: 13 residues. Germline V lookup: CDR1 MNHNY, CDR2 SVGAGI (reference sequence). CDR3 nucleotides: TGTGCCAGCAGACAGCTAGCAAATGAAAAACTGTTTTTT. As protein: CASRQLANEKLFF.

This chain links TRBV6-6 with TRBJ1-3; TRBD1 matches 7 bases. The germline V gene encodes CDR1 MNHNY and CDR2 SVGAGI (reference sequence). The CDR3 runs 16 residues. The V and J ends lost 7 bases and 4 bases, in that order; junction bases with no gene match: 13. The CDR3 loop is CASTLLQGPRGNTIYF. The CDR3 nucleotides are TGTGCCAGCACCCTACTACAGGGGCCGCGGGGAAACACCATATATTTT.

The chain combines TRBV7-3 with TRBJ1-1, with 9 bases fitting TRBD1. The J segment lost 8 bases and the V segment lost 5 bases, leaving 9 bases of the junction unmatched. The CDR3 is 14 residues long. Germline values: CDR1 SGHTA, CDR2 FQGTGA. DNA for the CDR3: TGTGCCAGCAGCCCGACAGGGGGAATCCCCGAAGCTTTCTTT. Residues: CASSPTGGIPEAFF. The complete variable domain, with remaining parts taken from reference TRBV7-3 and TRBJ1-1, reads GAGVSQTPSNKVTEKGKYVELRCDPISGHTALYWYRQSLGQGPEFLIYFQGTGAADDSGLPNDRFFAVRPEGSVSTLKIQRTERGDSAVYLCASSPTGGIPEAFFGQGTRLTVV.

The genes are TRBV7-2 and TRBJ1-2; 9 nucleotides align to TRBD1. V lost 4 bases to trimming and J lost 4 bases; unmatched junction nucleotides: 10. From germline, CDR1 is SGHTA and CDR2 FQGNSA. The CDR3 covers 16 residues. CDR3 bases: TGTGCCAGCAGCTCCATGGGGACAGGGTCCCGCTATGGCTACACCTTC. It translates to CASSSMGTGSRYGYTF.

This clone has just a few counts. The chain couples TRBV7-3 to TRBJ2-1, with 8 bases lining up with TRBD2. CDR3 length: 15 amino acids. V was pared by 5 bases and J by 2 bases, with 5 bases of the junction left unmatched. Germline V lookup: CDR1 SGHTA, CDR2 FQGTGA. CDR3 loop: CASSQTAGAYNEQFF. The CDR3 bases are TGTGCCAGCAGCCAAACAGCGGGAGCCTACAATGAGCAGTTCTTC.

The sample holds one count of this clone. The genes are TRBV11-2 and TRBJ2-3, with 7 positions matching TRBD2. Germline CDR1 is SGHAT and CDR2 is FQNNGV. Trimming cost V 5 bases and J 0 bases; bases outside gene matches: 5. The CDR3 contains 15 residues. CDR3 protein: CASSPSGGSTDTQYF. The CDR3 nucleotides read TGTGCCAGCAGCCCTAGCGGAGGGAGCACAGATACGCAGTATTTT.